This T cell receptor beta chain was retrieved from a study of T-cell reconstitution after alpha-beta-depleted transplantation in children. Findings of the study overall: Certain patients had high TCRbeta diversity at day 60, and it came from recipient T cells and thymic progenitors that survived. T-cell numbers and diversity one year post-transplant derived largely from freshly generated T cells. The study reportedly traced alpha-beta T cells about two months after transplant to several hundred expanded graft clones.

In this sample, this clonotype turned up a few times. Its target is not known. Library preparation (for TCRbeta) was performed with unique molecular identifiers. From the PCR reads, TCRdb called clonotypes with MiXCR, one entry per CDR3 protein. The sample carries approximately 230,000 distinct CDR3 sequences, roughly a quarter recorded once. The V and J ends lost 6 bases and 5 bases respectively, with 19 bases between them. This CDR3 has 15 amino acids. CDR1 is SQVTM, CDR2 ANQGSEA, per germline. The chain combines TRBV29-1 with TRBJ1-4; D possibly corresponds to TRBD1 (6 bases). The sequence came from a female patient aged 2-9 years who had a stem cell transplant for congenital amegakaryocytic thrombocytopenia, so the T cells may come from the graft donor. Sequenced material: PBMCs, mostly from graft donor cells, taken 360 days after TCRalphabeta/CD19-depleted stem cell transplant. The CDR3 protein is CSVPGQGMTNEKLFF. CDR3 sequence (DNA): TGCAGCGTCCCCGGGCAGGGGATGACAAATGAAAAACTGTTTTTT.